The subject of this entry is one TCR beta chain. The clone's antigen remains unknown. Per-nucleotide qualities are absent, and no much larger clonotype sits a single base away. The library relied on the immunoSEQ multiplex PCR assay. For the multiplex PCR, a mixture combining 60 forward primers for TCR Vbeta segments and 13 reverse primers for TCR Jbeta segments was used. Amplification of the CDR3 region of rearranged TCR beta genes was performed with a multiplex PCR assay on genomic DNA. On the Illumina HiSeq System, the amplified TCR beta libraries were sequenced as 87-base-pair reads. As for the authors' bioinformatics: A later analysis counted some 74 million unique TCR beta chains across the 690 or so repertoires, and around 9.9 million of these chains were shared by at least two donors. Raw reads were error-corrected and collapsed into unique sequences with a nearest-neighbor algorithm that merged closely related sequences to remove PCR and sequencing errors. To assign V, D and J gene segments, CDR3 sequences were aligned to IMGT reference sequences. For a sequence to be retained, a match of at least six nucleotides was required to both a V gene segment and a J gene segment. A rearrangement counted as productive if the CDR3 had no stop codons and remained in frame with V and J, and every other rearrangement counted as non-productive. CDR3 was defined by IMGT convention, running from the second conserved V-encoded cysteine to the conserved J-encoded phenylalanine. Sequences without an unambiguous match to a single V gene segment were excluded from the earlier analysis of 587 of the donors. An earlier analysis of over 450 of the donors classified V segments as functional when productive rearrangements were above 56.7% and as segregating when the standard deviation between donors was above 5%. A statistical classification framework was built for diagnosing cytomegalovirus status from the catalog of TCR beta chain sequences. In a later analysis, TCR nucleotide sequences were compared against IMGT/GENE-DB human TR gene sequences so that V and J genes could be assigned. A later analysis assigned CDR3 sequences and most-parsimonious VDJ recombination scenarios with the TCRdist pipeline. In a later analysis, every TCR beta chain was defined by the combination of its CDR3 amino acid sequence and its V-gene family, and reads without a unique V-gene family were dropped. In a later analysis, a few hundred highly shared, low-generation-probability nucleotide sequences were removed to address suspected cross-contamination and a sequencing artifact. For each public chain, a later analysis derived a clonal expansion index from normalized ranks of inferred template counts within each repertoire. A later analysis computed generation probabilities with a VDJ recombination model fitted to out-of-frame rearrangements, and checked the results against IGoR. In a later analysis, hypergeometric tests were used to score TCR-TCR, TCR-HLA and TCR-CMV co-occurrence, with a repertoire-size bias correction applied to TCR pairs. To estimate false discovery rates, a later analysis permuted the HLA or CMV assignments 20 times. In a later analysis, co-occurring TCRs were grouped using DBSCAN, and TCRdist sequence similarity was added for clustering within HLA-allele-positive subsets. Repertoires with fewer than 30,000 or more than 120,000 public chains were left out of co-occurrence clustering, as were several repertoires with anomalous nucleotide sharing. Here the immuneACCESS table is served through TCRdb, limited to in-frame sequences with V and J called. Missing clones are a known gap in these copies; in checked studies unresolved V genes cover under half, and the rest lacks a known reason. V and J calls and clone size come straight from that table; D and trimming were deduced from the DNA. The sample table contains about 170,000 clones; only one count was recorded for roughly 85% of them. More than 2% of the sample goes to the ten largest clones.

This sample is drawn from a study of cytomegalovirus exposure and HLA in healthy donors (TCRdb year 2017). Looking at the study overall: An earlier analysis of approximately 640 of the donors reported about 250 Gb of sequence data and 100 million to 130 million unique TCR beta sequences from around 200 million T cells. An early release that covered 500 to 800 HLA-typed donors contained about 290 gigabases of sequencing data and 70 million to 100 million unique TCR sequences. Of the roughly 400 genotyped donors, approximately 83% fell in the genetic ancestry cluster associated with self-reported Caucasian donors. The study was designed to test whether signatures of past pathogen exposure could be identified by cataloging public T cell receptors. Using immunosequencing, the study profiled T cell repertoires from fewer than 850 subjects and related those repertoires to cytomegalovirus serostatus. Along with the roughly 670-subject first cohort, a separate validation cohort of over a hundred different subjects was used. To predict cytomegalovirus infection status, the study brought together high-throughput TCR immunosequencing, statistical association of individual TCRs with disease status, and machine learning. A later analysis re-examined previously published TCR beta repertoires from more than 550 donors and added high-resolution HLA genotyping to investigate patterns of TCR occurrence. Rather than drawing on any new phenotypic data, the later analysis identified candidate immune exposures from TCR beta sequences and the way those sequences occurred across donors. To decide whether each TCR beta V gene segment behaved as functional or pseudogenic, an earlier analysis of several hundred of the donors relied on high-throughput TCR beta sequencing. Donor age, sex, ethnicity and CMV serostatus were compiled together with the repertoire data. A later genetic analysis used genome-wide SNP genotypes for about 65% of the roughly 700 donors, treating that subset as a discovery cohort. All discovery cohort repertoires had been generated on a single sequencing platform. Class I and class II HLA loci were covered by the typing at four-digit resolution. The number of typed donors differed by locus: roughly 620-640 for A, B, C, DRB1 and DQB1; some 500 for DQA1; 606 for DPA1; and around 470 for DPB1. Roughly 5 DR-DQ haplotypes were handled as single units for association and clustering, since linkage in the cohort was strong. Among almost 400 genotyped donors of the cohort, an average of about 240,000 unique TCR beta nucleotide sequences were sequenced per donor, roughly a sixth of them non-productive.

Taken from cysteine to phenylalanine, the CDR3 has 13 residues. Just CDR3 DNA is preserved here, 39 bases in frame from base 1. Looking up the germline V gene (reference sequence) yields CDR1 SGHNT and CDR2 YYREEE. The junction shows trimming of 8 bases on V and 3 bases on J, plus 13 bases between the germline ends. Results the study describes overall, beyond this receptor: Compared with the roughly 700-donor mean, donors in an Asian-associated ancestry cluster had fewer N-insertions in productive TCRs, according to a later genetic analysis. Because the 87-base-pair reads could not distinguish some IMGT-functional V segments, including TRBV6-2 and TRBV6-3, those segments were excluded. A later analysis found that HLA-associated TCR beta chains were more clonally expanded and had lower generation probabilities than equally common non-associated chains. Presence/absence analyses assumed roughly uniform sequencing depth across donors, an assumption that may not hold. Only TCR beta chains were sequenced in this cohort, and the absence of alpha or paired-chain data limited detectable features. In a later analysis, around 17,000 TCR beta sequences were associated with specific HLA alleles at a false discovery rate of 0.05. CMV serostatus was the only immune exposure information available for the cohort. Linkage disequilibrium might explain the correlated functional status among segregating V segments, but an unknown experimental factor could not be ruled out. A further reported finding was that TCR beta sequences accurately predicted the HLA-A and HLA-B alleles for most subjects in the first cohort. In the study, 150 to 200 TCR beta chains were listed as associated with cytomegalovirus. The classifier was reported to diagnose cytomegalovirus status with high specificity and sensitivity in both the original and validation cohorts. Three of the identified cytomegalovirus-associated TCR beta chains were confirmed in vitro to be specific for cytomegalovirus antigens. The sequencing pipeline was judged likely to have produced a cluster of highly shared sequence variants as a technical artifact. Most TCR sequences were seen in very few donors, while some public TCRs were found in many individuals. When HLA alleles, especially DR and DQ, strongly co-occurred, TCR associations were difficult to assign to individual alleles. According to a later analysis, parvovirus B19, influenza, CMV and Epstein-Barr virus appeared linked to several top co-occurrence clusters. Some 16 rarely observed V segments, including chromosome 9 orphons, were excluded from the earlier analysis of about 610 of the donors because counts were too low. In an earlier analysis of some 640 of the donors, most TCR beta V segments were observed in productive rearrangements about 87% or about 30% of the time, broadly matching IMGT annotations. It was suggested by the authors that the approach could potentially be generalized to other disease states and immunological phenotypes. In a later genetic analysis, a missense DCLRE1C variant was associated with V-gene and J-gene trimming of TCR beta chains, and the association was replicated in an independent cohort. A later analysis found that most CMV-associated TCR beta chains appeared HLA-restricted, with HLA associations seemingly driven largely by CMV exposure. A later analysis found that TCR association rates varied across HLA loci, with DRB1 alleles showing the most associated TCRs and HLA-C alleles the fewest. Because HLA typing was unavailable for some donors at each locus, only the typed subset was used in association tests.

The cohort consisted of 600 to 750 healthy bone marrow donors. At the time of sampling, every cohort member was nominally healthy, though immune exposures that went unrecorded were likely present. The donor tested CMV seropositive, placing the donor among the 250 to 350 seropositive members of the cohort. Each donor provided a peripheral blood sample, and peripheral blood mononuclear cells were used for TCR beta sequencing. Genomic DNA was extracted from the blood cell samples with the Qiagen DNeasy Blood Extraction Kit. This clonotype was obtained from a man in his late teens or twenties in good health and CMV-seropositive. The receptor chain draws on TRBV5-4 and TRBJ2-3; the best D guess is TRBD2, with 5 bases matching. Sequenced sample: PBMCs. Here the CDR3 is given as CASREGPTDTQYF. Here is the DNA: TGTGCCAGTAGAGAGGGCCCGACAGATACGCAGTATTTT.